Below, 14 T cell receptor beta chains from the same sample are listed, as sequenced in a study of beta chain features in type 1 diabetes (dated by TCRdb to the late 2010s). Libraries were constructed by the immunoSEQ multiplex PCR assay. The entire isolated RNA was reverse transcribed using the High Capacity cDNA Reverse Transcription Kit, and thus expressed TCRB transcripts were sequenced. TCRdb's version of the immuneACCESS table is confined to in-frame rearrangements and falls short of the full clone set. An unresolved V gene accounts for under half of the shortfall where checked; the remainder is of unknown origin. This sample is represented by a few hundred thousand clones; approximately 13% of them were singletons. Roughly 0.035% of the sample comes from the top ten. Source material: naive CD4+ T cells from blood. What this sample's cell subset or site label stands for: true naive CD4+ T cells. The receptors come from a man aged 30 to 45 in good health.

The V and J genes are TRBV9 and TRBJ2-7, with D perhaps matching TRBD1 (6 bases). From germline, CDR1 is SGDLS and CDR2 YYNGEE. V shed 0 bases and J shed 0 bases, with 10 bases lying between them. The CDR3 extends over 15 amino acids. CDR3 in amino acids: CASSVGQDSSYEQYF. CDR3 DNA sequence: TGTGCCAGCAGCGTAGGACAGGACAGCTCCTACGAGCAGTACTTC.

This clone has just a few counts. The rearrangement joins TRBV10-3 to TRBJ2-1, with TRBD1 as a possible D gene (5 bases). The CDR3 extends over 14 amino acids. V was pared by 4 bases and J by 3 bases, with 10 bases between. Germline V lookup: CDR1 ENHRY, CDR2 SYGVKD. CDR3 coding DNA: TGTGCCATCAGTGGACAGACGAACTACAATGAGCAGTTCTTC. The encoded protein is CAISGQTNYNEQFF.

This chain joins TRBV15 and TRBJ2-3; D unresolved. The V end lost 1 base, the J end lost 3 bases, and 17 bases lay between the germline ends. Germline CDR1 LNHNV, CDR2 YYDKDF (reference sequence). The CDR3 has 17 residues. This chain's CDR3 is CATSRVSWAGMTDTQYF. The CDR3 coding sequence is TGTGCCACCAGCAGAGTATCGTGGGCCGGCATGACAGATACGCAGTATTTT.

This clone was seen more than once but under ten times. The chain has TRBV19 and TRBJ2-5; D gene unclear. The germline CDR1 and CDR2 sequences are LNHDA and SQIVND (reference sequence). The V and J ends lost 8 bases and 4 bases respectively, with 14 bases between them. This CDR3 comprises 13 residues. This chain's CDR3 is CASSRTVGETQYF. CDR3 coding DNA: TGTGCCAGTTCTCGGACGGTTGGAGAGACCCAGTACTTC.

The chain has TRBV2 and TRBJ2-1; 8 nucleotides align to TRBD2. The CDR3 loop spans 14 amino acids. V shed 6 bases, J shed 6 bases, and the junction held 7 bases outside the gene matches. The V gene's germline CDR1 is SNHLY and CDR2 FYNNEI. The CDR3 here is CASSGLAGPNEQFF. The DNA for the CDR3 is TGTGCCAGCAGCGGGCTAGCGGGTCCCAATGAGCAGTTCTTC.

The chain couples TRBV5-4 to TRBJ2-1; TRBD1 agrees at 8 bases. The CDR3 extends over 15 amino acids. Trimming at V came to 6 bases and at J to 2 bases, leaving 7 bases not matched to a gene. Per the germline V gene, CDR1 is SGHNT and CDR2 is YYREEE (reference sequence). The CDR3 bases are TGTGCCAGCAATCGAGGGACAGGAGCCTACAATGAGCAGTTCTTC. It is translated as CASNRGTGAYNEQFF.

This clone was seen a few times. V is TRBV11-2 and J is TRBJ2-7, with 13 nucleotides matching TRBD2. The CDR3 contains 15 residues. V lost 5 bases and J lost 3; bases outside the gene matches: 4. CDR1 is SGHAT, CDR2 FQNNGV, per germline. CDR3 nucleotide sequence: TGTGCCAGCAGCCCACTAGCGGGAGGGCTCTACGAGCAGTACGTC. Its protein is CASSPLAGGLYEQYV.

The CDR3 DNA sequence: TGCGCCAGCAGCCAAGAAGGGGCCGGGACTTCCAGGGAGACCCAGTACTTC. Translation: CASSQEGAGTSRETQYF. The chain links TRBV4-1 to TRBJ2-5; D possibly corresponds to TRBD2 (6 bases). CDR3 size: 17 residues. The V end was cut by 0 bases, the J end by 5 bases, with 19 bases between. Germline-derived CDR1 and CDR2 are MGHRA and YSYEKL.

The V gene is TRBV9, the J gene TRBJ2-3; D is ambiguous. Trimming shortened V by 3 bases and J by 2 bases, and 10 bases separated the two germline ends. The germline V gene has CDR1 SGDLS and CDR2 YYNGEE. The CDR3 runs to 14 residues. CDR3 amino acids: CASSGTRFTDTQYF. The CDR3 coding sequence is TGTGCCAGCAGCGGTACGCGCTTCACAGATACGCAGTATTTT.

This chain connects TRBV11-2 to TRBJ2-1; no reliable D call. Germline lookup yields CDR1 SGHAT and CDR2 FQNNGV. V lost 2 bases to trimming and J lost 1 base, with 6 bases between them. This CDR3 region has 14 residues. The CDR3 sequence is CASSLQRSYNEQFF. CDR3 coding DNA: TGTGCCAGCAGCTTACAGAGGTCCTACAATGAGCAGTTCTTC.

J is TRBJ1-5 and V is TRBV5-6; possible D gene TRBD1, 6 bases. Trimming shortened V by 2 bases and J by 6 bases, and 18 bases separated the two germline ends. Germline assignment: CDR1 SGHDT and CDR2 YYEEEE. This CDR3 contains 16 residues. The CDR3 DNA reads as TGTGCCAGCAGCTTTGGGGTAGGGGGTCCTGGTCAGCCCCAGCATTTT. Its translation: CASSFGVGGPGQPQHF.

This clone has more than one count but fewer than ten. The rearrangement links TRBV4-1 to TRBJ1-4, with a weak D call TRBD1 (5 bases). V gave up 1 base and J gave up 17 bases, with 14 bases separating them. The CDR3 has 12 residues. The germline gives CDR1 MGHRA, CDR2 YSYEKL. CDR3 residues: CASSQVGEYRFF. CDR3 nucleotides: TGCGCCAGCAGCCAAGTGGGGGAATACCGTTTTTTT.

This clone turned up a few times. The rearrangement joins TRBV10-3 to TRBJ2-7; 14 nucleotides line up with TRBD2. The CDR3 sequence is 15 residues long. The germline CDR1 and CDR2 sequences are ENHRY and SYGVKD. Unmatched junction bases numbered 6, after V lost 6 bases and J lost 5 bases. This chain's CDR3 is CAISEGGLAGDEQYV. The CDR3 DNA reads TGTGCCATCAGCGAAGGGGGACTAGCGGGAGACGAGCAGTACGTC.

This clone turned up a few times. The chain recombines TRBV29-1 with TRBJ1-2; D gene unclear. V lost 4 bases and J 7 bases, leaving 7 bases between the germline ends. CDR1 and CDR2 from the germline V gene are SQVTM and ANQGSEA. The CDR3 loop spans 10 amino acids. The CDR3 sequence is CSVVLGGYTF. CDR3 bases: TGCAGCGTTGTGTTGGGTGGCTACACCTTC.